This T cell receptor beta chain came from a study of cytomegalovirus exposure and HLA in healthy donors. Overall study context: The use of the same platform for the roughly 120 validation repertoires and the roughly 630 first-cohort repertoires was reported by a later analysis.

Libraries were prepared by immunoSEQ multiplex PCR; TCRdb keeps only in-frame clonotypes and omits some of them. Seen here are a few hundred thousand clones, about 90% observed once, and the top ten hold around 3.1%. V was clipped by 5 bases and J by 7 bases, with 21 bases between them. The CDR3 covers 16 residues. Germline V CDR1 and CDR2: SGHAT, FQNNGV. Material for sequencing was PBMCs. The J gene is TRBJ2-1, the V gene TRBV11-2, with D possibly being TRBD1 (5 bases). This clonotype was sampled from a woman aged 30 to 39 in good health and CMV-seronegative. This CDR3 is CASSPLRQGRRNEQFF. The CDR3 bases are TGTGCCAGCAGCCCTCTCCGCCAGGGAAGAAGGAATGAGCAGTTCTTC.